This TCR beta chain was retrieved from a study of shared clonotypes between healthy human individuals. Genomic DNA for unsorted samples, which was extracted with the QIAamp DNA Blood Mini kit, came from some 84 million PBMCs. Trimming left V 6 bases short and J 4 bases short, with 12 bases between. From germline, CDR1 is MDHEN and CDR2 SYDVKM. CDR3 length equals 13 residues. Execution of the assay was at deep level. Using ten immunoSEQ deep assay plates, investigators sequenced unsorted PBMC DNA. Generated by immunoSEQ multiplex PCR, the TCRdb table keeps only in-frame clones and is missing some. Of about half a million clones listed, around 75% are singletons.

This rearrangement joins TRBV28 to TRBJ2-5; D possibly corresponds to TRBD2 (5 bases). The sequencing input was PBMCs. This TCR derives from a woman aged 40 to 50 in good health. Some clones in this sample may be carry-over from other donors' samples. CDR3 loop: CASSKLRGETQYF. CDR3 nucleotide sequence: TGTGCCAGCAGCAAACTTCGGGGAGAGACCCAGTACTTC.